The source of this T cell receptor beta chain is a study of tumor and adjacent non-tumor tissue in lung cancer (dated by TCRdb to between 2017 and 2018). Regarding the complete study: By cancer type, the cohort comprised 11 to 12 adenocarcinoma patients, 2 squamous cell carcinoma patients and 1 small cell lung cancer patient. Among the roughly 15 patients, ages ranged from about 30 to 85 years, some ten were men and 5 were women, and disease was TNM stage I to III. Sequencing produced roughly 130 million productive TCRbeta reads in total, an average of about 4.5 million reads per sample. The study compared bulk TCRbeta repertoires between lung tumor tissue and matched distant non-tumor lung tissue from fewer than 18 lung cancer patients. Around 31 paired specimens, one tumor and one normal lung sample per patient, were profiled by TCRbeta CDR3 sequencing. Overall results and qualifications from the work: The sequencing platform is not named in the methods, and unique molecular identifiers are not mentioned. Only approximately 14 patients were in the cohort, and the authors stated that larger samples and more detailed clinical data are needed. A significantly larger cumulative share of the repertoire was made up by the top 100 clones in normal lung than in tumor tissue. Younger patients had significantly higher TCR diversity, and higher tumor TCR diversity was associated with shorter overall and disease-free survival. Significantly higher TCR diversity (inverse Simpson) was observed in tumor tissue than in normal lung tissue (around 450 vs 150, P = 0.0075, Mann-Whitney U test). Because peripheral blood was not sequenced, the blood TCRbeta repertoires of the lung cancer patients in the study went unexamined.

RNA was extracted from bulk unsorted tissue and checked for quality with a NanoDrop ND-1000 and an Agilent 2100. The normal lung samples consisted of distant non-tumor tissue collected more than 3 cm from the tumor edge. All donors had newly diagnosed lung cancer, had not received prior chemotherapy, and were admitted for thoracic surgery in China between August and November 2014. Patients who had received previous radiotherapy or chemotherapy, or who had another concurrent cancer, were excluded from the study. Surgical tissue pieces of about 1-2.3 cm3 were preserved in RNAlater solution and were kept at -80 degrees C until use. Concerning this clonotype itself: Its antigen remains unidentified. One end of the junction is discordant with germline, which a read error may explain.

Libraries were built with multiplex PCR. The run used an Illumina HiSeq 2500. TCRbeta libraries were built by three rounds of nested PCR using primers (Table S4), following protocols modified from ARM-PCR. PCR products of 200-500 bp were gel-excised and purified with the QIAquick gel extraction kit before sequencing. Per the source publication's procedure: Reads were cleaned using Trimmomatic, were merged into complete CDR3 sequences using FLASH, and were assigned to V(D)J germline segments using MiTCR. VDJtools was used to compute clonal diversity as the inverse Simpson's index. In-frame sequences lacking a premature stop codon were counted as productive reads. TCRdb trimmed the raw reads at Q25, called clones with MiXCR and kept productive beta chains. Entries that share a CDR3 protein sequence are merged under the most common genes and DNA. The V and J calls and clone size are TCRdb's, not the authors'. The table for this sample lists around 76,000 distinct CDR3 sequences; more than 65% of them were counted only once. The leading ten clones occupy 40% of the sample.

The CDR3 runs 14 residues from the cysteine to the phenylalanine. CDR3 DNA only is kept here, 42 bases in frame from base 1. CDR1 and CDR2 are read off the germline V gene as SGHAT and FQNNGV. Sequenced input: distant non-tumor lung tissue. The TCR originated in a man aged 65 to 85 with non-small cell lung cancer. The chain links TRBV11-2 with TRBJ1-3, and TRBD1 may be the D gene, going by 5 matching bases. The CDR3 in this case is CASSLVGPGNTIYF. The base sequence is TGTGCCAGCAGCTTAGTGGGACCCGGGAACACAATATATTTT. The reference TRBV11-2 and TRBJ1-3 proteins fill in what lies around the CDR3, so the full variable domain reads EAGVAQSPRYKIIEKRQSVAFWCNPISGHATLYWYQQILGQGPKLLIQFQNNGVVDDSQLPKDRFSAERLKGVDSTLKIQPAKLEDSAVYLCASSLVGPGNTIYFGEGSWLTVV.